Below, one T cell receptor beta chain is given with its context. Its antigen is undetermined. This record belongs to a study of cytomegalovirus exposure and HLA in healthy donors. Primers included in the PCR were 60 Vbeta and 13 Jbeta primers. The protocol was immunoSEQ multiplex PCR, while the TCRdb copy is restricted to in-frame clones and leaves out a portion. Among 150,000 to 200,000 clones listed, around 77% were seen once. Findings and limits, study-wide: Accurate prediction of most subjects' HLA-A and HLA-B alleles from TCR beta sequences was reported.

The CDR3 length is 13 residues. V was trimmed by 1 base and J by 3 bases, leaving 3 bases between them. Germline loops: CDR1 SEHNR, CDR2 FQNEAQ (reference sequence). This chain uses TRBV7-9 with TRBJ2-2; no reliable D call. Sequenced input: PBMCs. This receptor was obtained from a female donor in good health and CMV-seronegative. The CDR3 DNA reads as TGTGCCAGCAGCTTAGTCGACACCGGGGAGCTGTTTTTT. Residues: CASSLVDTGELFF.